This TCR beta chain was found in a study of identical twins. V shed 8 bases and J shed 3 bases, with 11 bases lying between them. The germline CDR1 and CDR2 sequences are MNHEY and SVGAGI. This CDR3 has 12 amino acids. Ten or more counts support this clonotype. Template switching added a universal primer site; cDNA carried unique molecular identifiers. TCRdb re-called the 5' RACE reads through MiXCR, storing one row per CDR3 protein. The sample shows more than 650,000 distinct CDR3 sequences, over 5% of them seen only once. The sequencing input was naive T cells sorted from blood. The gene calls are TRBV6-5 and TRBJ2-7, with D possibly being TRBD1 (5 bases). This clonotype was sampled from a man aged 18 to 29 in good health. DNA for the CDR3: TGTGCCAGCGGTCTCCAGGGCTACGAGCAGTACTTC. Amino acid sequence: CASGLQGYEQYF.